The 13 T cell receptor beta chains listed next were all sequenced from one sample in a study of cytomegalovirus exposure and HLA in healthy donors. It was with 60 Vbeta and 13 Jbeta primers that the PCR ran. Generated by immunoSEQ multiplex PCR, the TCRdb table keeps only in-frame clones and is missing some. The sample includes about 140,000 clones, 80% of them seen just once. The source material was PBMCs. The origin of the receptors is a man between 40 and 49 years old in good health and CMV-seropositive.

CDR3 loop: CASSLGGWGGGGTEAFF. CDR3 coding DNA: TGTGCCAGCAGCTTAGGTGGTTGGGGTGGGGGAGGGACTGAAGCTTTCTTT. This sequence joins TRBV7-9 and TRBJ1-1, with D perhaps TRBD1 (5 bases). The CDR3 consists of 17 residues. The germline gives CDR1 SEHNR, CDR2 FQNEAQ (reference sequence). Trimming took 1 base from V and 5 from J, leaving 20 bases between them.

The chain has TRBV5-1 and TRBJ2-7, with D tentatively TRBD2 (5 bases). The CDR3 extends over 12 amino acids. V was shortened by 3 bases and J by 7 bases, with 11 bases between the two germline ends. Per the germline V gene, CDR1 is SGHRS and CDR2 is YFSETQ. The CDR3 bases are TGCGCCAGCAGCTCCCCCCCGGGGGAGCAGTACTTC. Encoded protein: CASSSPPGEQYF.

The chain couples TRBV1 to TRBJ1-4; the table's D call, TRBD1, was not checked against the DNA. TRBV1 is described as a pseudogene. The CDR3 length is 14 residues. This CDR3 is CTSRPRGYAEKLFF. CDR3 DNA sequence: TGCACCAGCAGACCAAGGGGGTATGCCGAAAAACTGTTTTTT.

This clone was counted a few times. The chain links TRBV28 to TRBJ1-1; 9 nucleotides line up with TRBD1. This CDR3 is built from 13 residues. Germline CDR1 MDHEN, CDR2 SYDVKM. After removal of 6 bases from V and 11 bases from J, the junction contained 10 bases not matched to a gene. The CDR3 nucleotides are TGTGCCAGCAGCCTAAACAGGGGGCGCCCGGCTTTCTTT. It is translated as CASSLNRGRPAFF.

The chain is built from TRBV11-2 and TRBJ2-7, with 9 bases lining up with TRBD2. The CDR3 extends over 16 amino acids. The germline V gene encodes CDR1 SGHAT and CDR2 FQNNGV. Trimming took 5 bases from V and 3 from J; bases not matched to a gene: 11. The CDR3 nucleotides read TGTGCCAGCAGCCCTTTTGAGATAGCGGGGGTCTACGAGCAGTACTTC. Translating gives CASSPFEIAGVYEQYF.

This chain uses TRBV6-1 with TRBJ1-3; D gene ambiguous. Germline V gives CDR1 MNHNS, CDR2 SASEGT. Trimming took 5 bases from V and 0 from J, leaving 11 bases between them. This CDR3 has 15 residues. CDR3 sequence reads: CASSLTLLSGNTIYF. DNA for the CDR3: TGTGCCAGCAGTTTGACACTGCTCTCTGGAAACACCATATATTTT.

This sequence joins TRBV4-3 and TRBJ2-5; 10 nucleotides match TRBD2. This CDR3 has 16 residues. V was pared by 0 bases and J by 5 bases, with 6 bases of the junction left unmatched. Germline V gene lookup returns CDR1 LGHNA and CDR2 YSLEER. The CDR3 nucleotides are TGCGCCAGCAGCCAAGATTTCCCGGGACTAGCGGAGACCCAGTACTTC. This gives the protein CASSQDFPGLAETQYF.

V usage is TRBV10-3 and J usage is TRBJ1-1; 12 nucleotides align to TRBD1. CDR3 length: 15 residues. The trim removed 7 bases at V and 1 base at J, leaving 4 bases unmatched. Germline lookup yields CDR1 ENHRY and CDR2 SYGVKD. The CDR3 spells CAITAGQGANTEAFF. The DNA for the CDR3 is TGTGCCATCACCGCGGGACAGGGGGCGAACACTGAAGCTTTCTTT.

As to this clone: At one end, the junction sequence differs from germline, possibly due to a read error. This chain connects TRBV7-7 to TRBJ2-2; TRBD1 aligns across 9 bases. Germline assignment: CDR1 SSHAT and CDR2 FNYEAQ (reference sequence). This CDR3 spans 13 amino acids. The CDR3 sequence is CASRTGANGELFF. DNA for the CDR3: TGTGCTAGCAGGACAGGGGCGAACGGGGAGCTGTTTTTT.

V gene TRBV7-9 combines with J gene TRBJ1-1; D is undetermined. The CDR3 sequence is 14 residues long. Germline V gene data show CDR1 as SEHNR and CDR2 as FQNEAQ (reference sequence). Trimming cost V 0 bases and J 1 base, with 6 bases left between them. CDR3 DNA sequence: TGTGCCAGCAGCTTAGCGAGTTCGAACACTGAAGCTTTCTTT. Translated: CASSLASSNTEAFF.

The chain recombines TRBV5-8 with TRBJ1-4, with TRBD1 identical over 9 bases. CDR1 and CDR2 (germline): SGHTS, YDEGEE. The CDR3 is 14 residues long. The V segment lost 5 bases and the J segment 7 bases; nucleotides outside the gene matches: 6. The CDR3 coding sequence is TGTGCCAGCAGACAGGGACAGGGAAGTGAAAAACTGTTTTTT. Translation gives CASRQGQGSEKLFF.

This clone was detected once. The chain is built from TRBV6-5 and TRBJ1-1; no reliable D call. The germline V and J ends were trimmed by 7 bases and 3 bases, with 6 bases remaining between them. The CDR3 is 11 residues long. CDR1 is MNHEY, CDR2 SVGAGI, per germline. DNA of the CDR3: TGTGCCAGCATTCAGTACACTGAAGCTTTCTTT. This encodes CASIQYTEAFF.

This sequence joins TRBV7-2 and TRBJ2-7; 15 bases are a match to TRBD2. Unmatched junction bases numbered 7, after V lost 4 bases and J lost 6 bases. CDR1 is SGHTA, CDR2 FQGNSA, per germline. The CDR3 runs 16 residues. The CDR3 DNA reads as TGTGCCAGCAGCTCCCAAGGACTAGCGGGAGGGGGCGAGCAGTACTTC. Amino acid sequence: CASSSQGLAGGGEQYF.